The 25 T cell receptor beta chains reported below all come from one sample, sequenced in a study of T cell responses to AZD1222 COVID-19 vaccine. Profiling relied on immunoSEQ multiplex PCR, and the TCRdb table lists in-frame clones only, not all of them. The sample has around 70,000 clones, about 80% seen once. The sample consisted of peripheral blood, taken on day 0 of AZD1222 vaccination. Receptors were obtained from an adult in good health.

V usage is TRBV6-5 and J usage is TRBJ1-2; D unresolved. CDR3 length: 13 amino acids. Looked up from germline, CDR1 is MNHEY and CDR2 is SVGAGI. V was shortened by 5 bases and J by 4 bases, with 11 bases between the two germline ends. The CDR3 nucleotides are TGTGCCAGCAGTCTTCGCGCAGGCTATGGCTACACCTTC. Translation gives CASSLRAGYGYTF.

This clone has a handful of counts. The chain couples TRBV7-2 to TRBJ1-6; no definite D call. Trimming removed 2 bases at V and 9 bases at J, with 5 bases between. This CDR3 spans 12 amino acids. Germline CDR1 and CDR2: SGHTA and FQGNSA. The CDR3 protein is CASSLLGSPLHF. CDR3 DNA: TGTGCCAGCAGCTTACTCGGTTCACCCCTCCACTTT. The full variable domain, in which reference TRBV7-2 and TRBJ1-6 provide the parts outside the CDR3, is GAGVSQSPSNKVTEKGKDVELRCDPISGHTALYWYRQSLGQGLEFLIYFQGNSAPDKSGLPSDRFSAERTGGSVSTLTIQRTQQEDSAVYLCASSLLGSPLHFGNGTRLTVT.

The J gene is TRBJ2-5, the V gene TRBV5-8, with D perhaps matching TRBD1 (6 bases). This CDR3 has 14 amino acids. The germline V and J ends were trimmed by 4 bases and 4 bases, with 14 bases remaining between them. Germline CDR1 and CDR2: SGHTS and YDEGEE. Here the CDR3 DNA reads TGTGCCAGCAGCCGCGCCACAGGGAGAGAGACCCAGTACTTC. Its translation is CASSRATGRETQYF.

Remarks on this clone: Other DNA sequences of this sample code for an identical CDR3. This chain links TRBV7-8 with TRBJ2-2; TRBD1 matches at 7 bases. Germline V CDR1 and CDR2: SGHVS, FQNEAQ. This CDR3 has 15 amino acids. The junction had 4 bases not matched to a gene; V was cut back by 1 base and J by 5 bases. CDR3 amino acids: CASSLVGQSTGELFF. The DNA of the CDR3 is TGTGCCAGCAGCTTAGTGGGACAGAGTACCGGGGAGCTGTTTTTT.

V and J are TRBV6-2 or TRBV6-3 and TRBJ2-5; weak D call: TRBD2 (5 bases). The CDR3 runs to 16 residues. Germline loops: CDR1 MNHEY, CDR2 SVGEGT. V dropped 6 bases and J dropped 2 bases, with 19 bases sitting between them. The CDR3 DNA reads TGTGCCAGCAGCACATTCCGGGCGGAGGTACAAGAGACCCAGTACTTC. Its translation is CASSTFRAEVQETQYF.

This chain links TRBV19 with TRBJ2-3; 10 nucleotides agree with TRBD2. Germline-derived CDR1 and CDR2 are LNHDA and SQIVND (reference sequence). The length of the CDR3 is 13 residues. Losses at the gene ends were 9 bases for V and 4 bases for J; bases not matched to a gene: 4. In nucleotides, the CDR3 is TGTGCCAGCCGACTAGCGGGTTCAGATACGCAGTATTTT. Residues: CASRLAGSDTQYF.

This clone showed up just once. The rearrangement joins TRBV29-1 to TRBJ2-5, with D perhaps matching TRBD2 (6 bases). Trimming took 2 bases from V and 4 from J, leaving 8 bases between them. Germline V gene lookup returns CDR1 SQVTM and CDR2 ANQGSEA. There are 12 residues in the CDR3. CDR3 nucleotide sequence: TGCAGCGTTGAAAATAGCGGAGAGACCCAGTACTTC. Protein product: CSVENSGETQYF.

CDR3 loop: CASSLGAYQNIQYF. The DNA for the CDR3 is TGTGCCAGCAGCTTAGGGGCCTACCAAAACATTCAGTACTTC. The rearrangement links TRBV11-2 to TRBJ2-4; D is uncertain. V dropped 1 base and J dropped 5 bases, with 9 bases sitting between them. The CDR3 spans 14 residues. Looked up from germline, CDR1 is SGHAT and CDR2 is FQNNGV.

V and J are TRBV10-3 and TRBJ1-1; D perhaps matches TRBD1 (5 bases). Germline-derived CDR1 and CDR2 are ENHRY and SYGVKD. The CDR3 sequence is 17 residues long. V was trimmed by 6 bases and J by 0 bases, leaving 20 bases between them. CDR3 residues: CAIRDGQGIDMNTEAFF. For the CDR3, the DNA is TGTGCCATCAGGGACGGACAAGGGATCGATATGAACACTGAAGCTTTCTTT.

The chain uses TRBV3-1 (or the pseudogene TRBV3-2) and TRBJ1-2, with 10 bases identical to TRBD1. V was pared by 4 bases and J by 5 bases, with 10 bases of the junction left unmatched. The CDR3 extends over 16 amino acids. Germline V gene sequence: CDR1 LGHDT, CDR2 YNNKEL (reference sequence). CDR3 loop: CASSLGQGQNGYGYTF. CDR3 nucleotide sequence: TGTGCCAGCAGCCTGGGACAGGGGCAGAACGGGTATGGCTACACCTTC.

The chain employs TRBV18 and TRBJ1-4; 9 nucleotides line up with TRBD1. V was pared by 3 bases and J by 4 bases, with 3 bases of the junction left unmatched. The CDR3 sequence is 15 residues long. From germline, CDR1 is KGHSH and CDR2 LQKENI. CDR3 protein: CASSPTGQGNEKLFF. The DNA for the CDR3 is TGTGCCAGCTCACCGACGGGACAGGGTAATGAAAAACTGTTTTTT.

The V call is TRBV6-1, the J call TRBJ1-5; D is unclear. V lost 2 bases, J lost 6 bases, and 14 bases lay in between. The germline CDR1 and CDR2 sequences are MNHNS and SASEGT. There are 15 residues in the CDR3. The chain's CDR3 is CASSEWGGMGQPQHF. The CDR3 DNA reads as TGTGCCAGCAGTGAATGGGGAGGGATGGGTCAGCCCCAGCATTTT.

The table lists this clone with a count of one. V and J are TRBV7-2 and TRBJ2-2; tentative D call: TRBD2 (6 bases). CDR3 length: 14 amino acids. The V end was cut by 5 bases, the J end by 2 bases, with 9 bases between. Germline V gene sequence: CDR1 SGHTA, CDR2 FQGNSA. Here the CDR3 DNA reads TGTGCCAGCAGCCGGGACTTAAACACCGGGGAGCTGTTTTTT. Translating it yields CASSRDLNTGELFF. Drawing the rest from reference TRBV7-2 and TRBJ2-2, the complete variable domain is GAGVSQSPSNKVTEKGKDVELRCDPISGHTALYWYRQSLGQGLEFLIYFQGNSAPDKSGLPSDRFSAERTGGSVSTLTIQRTQQEDSAVYLCASSRDLNTGELFFGEGSRLTVL.

The rearrangement joins TRBV5-1 to TRBJ2-5; D tentatively reads TRBD1 or TRBD2 (5 bases each). V was cut by 10 bases and J by 5 bases, with 24 bases left in between. Germline lookup yields CDR1 SGHRS and CDR2 YFSETQ. This CDR3 comprises 15 residues. Written as DNA, the CDR3 is TGCGCCTGCATGTTCGGGGCAGGGCCCCGGGAGACCCAGTACTTC. It translates to CACMFGAGPRETQYF.

The genes are TRBV19 and TRBJ1-2; TRBD1 aligns across 7 bases. Germline V gives CDR1 LNHDA, CDR2 SQIVND (reference sequence). The CDR3 loop spans 16 amino acids. V dropped 7 bases and J dropped 0; count of bases not matched to a gene: 11. The CDR3 loop is CASTNNGQGANYGYTF. As DNA, the CDR3 is TGTGCCAGTACTAACAATGGGCAGGGGGCTAACTATGGCTACACCTTC.

The chain has TRBV6-6 and TRBJ2-7; maybe TRBD2 (6 bases). Trimming stripped 5 bases from V and 5 bases from J, with 25 bases between. In germline, CDR1 is MNHNY, CDR2 SVGAGI (reference sequence). The CDR3 is 17 amino acids. The CDR3 reads CASSLGLRGPKSDEQYF. For the CDR3, the DNA is TGTGCCAGCAGTCTGGGACTTCGGGGACCTAAGTCGGACGAGCAGTACTTC.

This clone was seen more than once but under ten times. The chain has TRBV6-5 and TRBJ2-5, with 8 bases lining up with TRBD2. The CDR3 totals 15 residues. The germline V gene has CDR1 MNHEY and CDR2 SVGAGI. The trim removed 0 bases at V and 3 bases at J, leaving 3 bases unmatched. The CDR3 nucleotides read TGTGCCAGCAGTTACTCGGCGGGGGGAAAAGAGACCCAGTACTTC. It translates to CASSYSAGGKETQYF.

The chain joins TRBV12-3 or TRBV12-4 to TRBJ1-1; possibly TRBD1 for D (5 bases). CDR3 length: 13 amino acids. V was shortened by 5 bases and J by 11 bases, with 18 bases between the two germline ends. CDR3 amino acids: CASSGTGVTVAFF. The CDR3 DNA sequence: TGTGCCAGCAGTGGTACAGGCGTAACTGTGGCTTTCTTT.

The chain joins TRBV11-2 to TRBJ2-7; tentative D call: TRBD2 (7 bases). Per the germline V gene, CDR1 is SGHAT and CDR2 is FQNNGV. V was cut by 7 bases and J by 7 bases, with 23 bases left in between. This CDR3 comprises 15 residues. The CDR3 spells CASNTRGATFQEQYF. DNA of the CDR3: TGTGCCAGCAATACCCGGGGGGCGACGTTCCAAGAGCAGTACTTC.

This clone was seen a handful of times. The chain joins TRBV6-1 to TRBJ1-5; TRBD1 agrees at 7 bases. V lost 1 base, J lost 11 bases, and 11 bases stayed unmatched. Germline V lookup: CDR1 MNHNS, CDR2 SASEGT. The CDR3 spans 15 residues. CDR3 amino acids: CASSEGQGLGSAQHF. The CDR3 nucleotides read TGTGCCAGCAGTGAAGGACAGGGTTTAGGGTCTGCCCAGCATTTT.

V is TRBV29-1 and J is TRBJ1-5, with a weak D call TRBD1 (6 bases). With 4 bases removed from V and 3 bases from J, the gap between germline ends came to 13 bases. Germline-derived CDR1 and CDR2 are SQVTM and ANQGSEA. This CDR3 is built from 14 residues. This CDR3 is CSVAVGGLNQPQHF. Here the CDR3 DNA reads TGCAGCGTTGCGGTGGGGGGCCTCAATCAGCCCCAGCATTTT. Full variable domain (missing parts from reference TRBV29-1 and TRBJ1-5): SAVISQKPSRDICQRGTSLTIQCQVDSQVTMMFWYRQQPGQSLTLIATANQGSEATYESGFVIDKFPISRPNLTFSTLTVSNMSPEDSSIYLCSVAVGGLNQPQHFGDGTRLSIL.

This sequence joins TRBV5-4 and TRBJ2-1; 7 positions agree with TRBD2. The V gene end was trimmed by 10 bases and the J gene end by 4 bases; junction bases not matched to a gene: 8. Germline CDR1 and CDR2: SGHNT and YYREEE (reference sequence). The CDR3 is made up of 13 amino acids. The CDR3 here is CASTRGDYNEQFF. The CDR3 DNA is TGTGCCTCAACACGGGGGGATTACAATGAGCAGTTCTTC.

This clone was recorded only once. The genes are TRBV12-3 or TRBV12-4 and TRBJ1-6; tentative D call: TRBD1 (5 bases). Trimming stripped 4 bases from V and 8 bases from J, with 6 bases between. This CDR3 comprises 12 residues. CDR3 bases: TGTGCCAGCAGTTACAGGTATTCACCCCTCCACTTT. It encodes CASSYRYSPLHF.

The CDR3 DNA follows: TGTGCCACCAGAAACCCGGACAGGTCCGGGTATGGCTACACCTTC. It yields the protein CATRNPDRSGYGYTF. This chain uses TRBV15 with TRBJ1-2, with 7 bases lining up with TRBD1. Germline trimming cut 6 bases from V and 5 bases from J; bases unmatched to any gene: 12. CDR1 is LNHNV, CDR2 YYDKDF, per germline (reference sequence). This CDR3 has 15 residues.

This chain links TRBV5-8 with TRBJ1-1; D is unclear. V gave up 4 bases and J gave up 0 bases, with 13 bases separating them. The CDR3 spans 15 residues. From germline, CDR1 is SGHTS and CDR2 YDEGEE. CDR3 coding DNA: TGTGCCAGCAGCCCCGAACCGGGTTTGAACACTGAAGCTTTCTTT. Translated: CASSPEPGLNTEAFF.